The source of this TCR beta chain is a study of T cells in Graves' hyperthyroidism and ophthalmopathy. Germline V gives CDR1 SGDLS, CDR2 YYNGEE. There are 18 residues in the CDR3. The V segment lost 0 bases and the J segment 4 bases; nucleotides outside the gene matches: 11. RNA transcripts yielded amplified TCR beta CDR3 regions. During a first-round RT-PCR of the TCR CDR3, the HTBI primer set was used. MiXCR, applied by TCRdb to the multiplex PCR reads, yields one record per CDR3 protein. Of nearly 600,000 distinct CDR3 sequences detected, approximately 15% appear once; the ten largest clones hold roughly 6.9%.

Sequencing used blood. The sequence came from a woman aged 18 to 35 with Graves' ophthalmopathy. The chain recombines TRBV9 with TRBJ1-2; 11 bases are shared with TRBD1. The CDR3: CASSVAPGQGDLSYGYTF. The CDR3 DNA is TGTGCCAGCAGCGTAGCTCCGGGACAGGGGGATTTGTCCTATGGCTACACCTTC.